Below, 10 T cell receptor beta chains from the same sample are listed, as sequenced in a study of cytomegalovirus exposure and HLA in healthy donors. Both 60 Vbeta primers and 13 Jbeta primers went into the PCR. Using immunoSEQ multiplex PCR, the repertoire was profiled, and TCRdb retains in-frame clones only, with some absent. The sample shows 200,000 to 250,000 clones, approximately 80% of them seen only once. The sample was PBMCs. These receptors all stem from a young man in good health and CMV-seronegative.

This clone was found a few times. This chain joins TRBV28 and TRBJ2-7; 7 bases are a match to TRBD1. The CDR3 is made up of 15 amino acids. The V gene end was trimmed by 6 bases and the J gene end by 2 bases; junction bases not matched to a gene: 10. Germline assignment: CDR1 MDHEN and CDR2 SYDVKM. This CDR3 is CASRRLTGETYEQYF. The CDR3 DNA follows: TGTGCCAGCAGGCGACTTACAGGGGAAACCTACGAGCAGTACTTC. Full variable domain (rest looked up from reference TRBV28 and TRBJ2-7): DVKVTQSSRYLVKRTGEKVFLECVQDMDHENMFWYRQDPGLGLRLIYFSYDVKMKEKGDIPEGYSVSREKKERFSLILESASTNQTSMYLCASRRLTGETYEQYFGPGTRLTVT.

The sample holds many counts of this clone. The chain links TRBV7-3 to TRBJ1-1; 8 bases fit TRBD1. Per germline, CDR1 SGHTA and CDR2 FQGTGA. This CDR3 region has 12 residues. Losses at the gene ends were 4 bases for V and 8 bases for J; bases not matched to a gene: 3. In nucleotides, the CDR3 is TGTGCCAGCAGCTACGACAGGGGAGAAGCTTTCTTT. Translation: CASSYDRGEAFF.

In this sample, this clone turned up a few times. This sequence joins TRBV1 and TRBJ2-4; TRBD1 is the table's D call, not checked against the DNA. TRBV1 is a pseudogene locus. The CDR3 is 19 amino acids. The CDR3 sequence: CTSSQDGQGARGSKNIQYF. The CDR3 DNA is TGCACCAGCAGCCAAGACGGACAGGGGGCGAGAGGTTCCAAAAACATTCAGTACTTC.

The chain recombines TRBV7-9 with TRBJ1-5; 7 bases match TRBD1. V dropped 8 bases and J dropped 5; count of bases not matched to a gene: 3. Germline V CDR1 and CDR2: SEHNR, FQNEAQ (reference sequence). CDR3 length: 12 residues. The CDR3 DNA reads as TGTGCCAGCCGACAGGGAGATCAGCCCCAGCATTTT. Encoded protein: CASRQGDQPQHF.

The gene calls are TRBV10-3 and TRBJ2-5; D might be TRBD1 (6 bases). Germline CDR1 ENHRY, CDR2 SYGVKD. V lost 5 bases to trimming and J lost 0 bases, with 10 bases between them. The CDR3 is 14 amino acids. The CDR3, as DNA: TGTGCCATCAGTAGACAGGCCAACCAAGAGACCCAGTACTTC. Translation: CAISRQANQETQYF.

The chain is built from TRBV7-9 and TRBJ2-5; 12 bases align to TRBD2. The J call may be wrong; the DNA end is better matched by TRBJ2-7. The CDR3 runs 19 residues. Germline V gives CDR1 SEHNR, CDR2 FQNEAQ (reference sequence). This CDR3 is CASSPRTSGATLISYEQYF. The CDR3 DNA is TGTGCCAGCAGCCCTCGGACTAGCGGGGCCACACTCATCTCCTACGAGCAGTACTTC.

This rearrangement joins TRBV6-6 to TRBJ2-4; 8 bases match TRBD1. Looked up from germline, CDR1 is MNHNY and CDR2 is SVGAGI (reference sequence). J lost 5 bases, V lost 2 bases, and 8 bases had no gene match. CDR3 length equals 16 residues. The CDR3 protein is CASSYTKDRVQNIQYF. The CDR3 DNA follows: TGTGCCAGCAGTTACACAAAGGACAGGGTGCAAAACATTCAGTACTTC.

CDR3 protein: CASSIEAAIPNEKLFF. CDR3 nucleotide sequence: TGTGCCAGTAGTATAGAGGCGGCAATCCCGAATGAAAAACTGTTTTTT. The chain recombines TRBV19 with TRBJ1-4, with D unclear. This CDR3 has 16 residues. Trimming left V 0 bases short and J 5 bases short, with 13 bases between. Germline loops: CDR1 LNHDA, CDR2 SQIVND (reference sequence).

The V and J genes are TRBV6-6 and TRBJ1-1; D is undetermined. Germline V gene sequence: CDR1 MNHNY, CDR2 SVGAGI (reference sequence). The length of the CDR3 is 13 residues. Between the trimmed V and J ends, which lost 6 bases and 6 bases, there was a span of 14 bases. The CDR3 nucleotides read TGTGCCAGCAGCGAGGTTGGGAGCGCTGAAGCTTTCTTT. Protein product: CASSEVGSAEAFF.

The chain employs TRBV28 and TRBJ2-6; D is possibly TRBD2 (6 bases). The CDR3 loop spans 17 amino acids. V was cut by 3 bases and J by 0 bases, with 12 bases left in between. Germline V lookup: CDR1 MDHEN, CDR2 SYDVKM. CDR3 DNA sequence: TGTGCCAGCAGTTTTGGAGGGGCCCCCTCTGGGGCCAACGTCCTGACTTTC. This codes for CASSFGGAPSGANVLTF.